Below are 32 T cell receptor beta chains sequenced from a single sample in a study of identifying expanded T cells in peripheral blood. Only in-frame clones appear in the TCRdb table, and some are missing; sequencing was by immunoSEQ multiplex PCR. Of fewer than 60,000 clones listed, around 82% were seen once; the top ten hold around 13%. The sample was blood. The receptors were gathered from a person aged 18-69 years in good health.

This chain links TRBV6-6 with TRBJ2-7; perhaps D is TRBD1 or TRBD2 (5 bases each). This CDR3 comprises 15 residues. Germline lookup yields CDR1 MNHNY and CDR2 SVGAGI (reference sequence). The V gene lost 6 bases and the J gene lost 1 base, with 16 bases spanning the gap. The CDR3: CASRDSGTGSYEQYF. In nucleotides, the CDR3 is TGTGCCAGCAGAGATTCTGGGACGGGTTCCTACGAGCAGTACTTC.

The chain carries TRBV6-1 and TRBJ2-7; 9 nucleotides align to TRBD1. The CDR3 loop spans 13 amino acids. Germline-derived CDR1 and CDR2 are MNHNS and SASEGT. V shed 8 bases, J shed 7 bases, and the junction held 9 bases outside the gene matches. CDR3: CASAGQGRREQYF. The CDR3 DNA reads TGTGCCAGCGCGGGACAGGGAAGACGGGAGCAGTACTTC.

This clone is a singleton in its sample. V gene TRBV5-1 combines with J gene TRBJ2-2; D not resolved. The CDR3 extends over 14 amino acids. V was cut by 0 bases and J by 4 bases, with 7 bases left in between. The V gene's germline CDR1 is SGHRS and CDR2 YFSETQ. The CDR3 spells CASSLDSGTGELFF. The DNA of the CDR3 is TGCGCCAGCAGCTTGGACAGTGGCACCGGGGAGCTGTTTTTT.

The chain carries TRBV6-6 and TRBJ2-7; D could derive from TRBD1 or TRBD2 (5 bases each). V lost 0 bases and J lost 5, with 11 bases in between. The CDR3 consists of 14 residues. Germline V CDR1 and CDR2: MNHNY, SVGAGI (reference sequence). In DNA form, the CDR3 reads TGTGCCAGCAGTTACTCGATCGGGACCAACGAGCAGTACTTC. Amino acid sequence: CASSYSIGTNEQYF.

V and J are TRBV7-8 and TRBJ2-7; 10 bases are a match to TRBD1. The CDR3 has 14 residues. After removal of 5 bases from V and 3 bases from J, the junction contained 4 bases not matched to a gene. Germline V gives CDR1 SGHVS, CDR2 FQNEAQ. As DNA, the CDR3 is TGTGCCAGCAGCCGGACAGGGGGAAGCTACGAGCAGTACTTC. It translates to CASSRTGGSYEQYF. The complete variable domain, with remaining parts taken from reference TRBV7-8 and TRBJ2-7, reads GAGVSQSPRYKVAKRGQDVALRCDPISGHVSLFWYQQALGQGPEFLTYFQNEAQLDKSGLPSDRFFAERPEGSVSTLKIQRTQQEDSAVYLCASSRTGGSYEQYFGPGTRLTVT.

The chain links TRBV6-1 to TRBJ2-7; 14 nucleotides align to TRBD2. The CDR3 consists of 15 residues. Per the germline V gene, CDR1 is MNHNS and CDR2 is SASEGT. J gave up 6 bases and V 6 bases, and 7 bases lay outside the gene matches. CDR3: CASSWGLAGVSEQYF. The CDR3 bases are TGTGCCAGCAGCTGGGGACTAGCGGGAGTGAGCGAGCAGTACTTC.

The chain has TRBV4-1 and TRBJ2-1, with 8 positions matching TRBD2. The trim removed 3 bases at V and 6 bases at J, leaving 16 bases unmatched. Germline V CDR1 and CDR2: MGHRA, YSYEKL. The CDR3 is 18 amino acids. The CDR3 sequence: CASSHPEGQAGDGNEQFF. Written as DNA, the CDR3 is TGCGCCAGCAGCCACCCCGAAGGTCAAGCGGGAGATGGCAATGAGCAGTTCTTC.

The CDR3 bases are TGTGCCAGCGCGGGAAATAATTCACCCCTCCACTTT. Protein sequence: CASAGNNSPLHF. The V call is TRBV7-9, the J call TRBJ1-6; D is unclear. The length of the CDR3 is 12 residues. Germline CDR1 reads SEHNR; CDR2 reads FQNEAQ (reference sequence). V lost 8 bases and J 5 bases, leaving 7 bases between the germline ends. Based on the CDR3 plus reference TRBV7-9 and TRBJ1-6, the full variable domain is DTGVSQNPRHKITKRGQNVTFRCDPISEHNRLYWYRQTLGQGPEFLTYFQNEAQLEKSRLLSDRFSAERPKGSFSTLEIQRTEQGDSAMYLCASAGNNSPLHFGNGTRLTVT.

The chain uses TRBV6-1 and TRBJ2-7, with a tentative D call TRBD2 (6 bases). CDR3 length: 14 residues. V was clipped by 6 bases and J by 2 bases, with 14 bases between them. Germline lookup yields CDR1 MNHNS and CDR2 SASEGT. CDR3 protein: CASREGRGAYEQYV. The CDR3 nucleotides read TGTGCCAGCAGGGAGGGAAGAGGGGCCTACGAGCAGTACGTC.

The CDR3 is CASSVDSYGYTF. CDR3 nucleotides: TGCGCCAGCAGCGTGGACTCTTATGGCTACACCTTC. The chain carries TRBV5-1 and TRBJ1-2; D unresolved. Germline CDR1 reads SGHRS; CDR2 reads YFSETQ. V was pared by 4 bases and J by 5 bases, with 9 bases between. The CDR3 totals 12 residues.

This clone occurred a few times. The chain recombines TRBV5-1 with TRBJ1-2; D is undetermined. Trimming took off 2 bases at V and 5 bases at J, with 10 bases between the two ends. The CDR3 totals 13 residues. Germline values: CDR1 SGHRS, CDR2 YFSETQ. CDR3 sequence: CASSFNEVYGYTF. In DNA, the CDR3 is TGCGCCAGCAGCTTTAACGAGGTGTATGGCTACACCTTC.

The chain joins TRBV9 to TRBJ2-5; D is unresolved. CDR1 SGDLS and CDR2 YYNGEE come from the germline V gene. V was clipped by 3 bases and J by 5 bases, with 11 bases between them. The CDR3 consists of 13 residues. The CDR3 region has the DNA TGTGCCAGCAGCGCGAGCTATGGGGAGACCCAGTACTTC. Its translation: CASSASYGETQYF.

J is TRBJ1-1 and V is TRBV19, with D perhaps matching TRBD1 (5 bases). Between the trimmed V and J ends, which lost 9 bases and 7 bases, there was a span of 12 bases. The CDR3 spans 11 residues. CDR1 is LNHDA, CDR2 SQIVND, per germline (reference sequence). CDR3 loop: CASKVGVEAFF. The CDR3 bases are TGTGCCAGCAAGGTGGGGGTTGAAGCTTTCTTT.

The CDR3 region has the DNA TGTGCCAGTAGCAAAAGGGGCAGGGAAGGTCAGCCCCAGCATTTT. Translating it yields CASSKRGREGQPQHF. The chain employs TRBV19 and TRBJ1-5; D is perhaps TRBD1 (5 bases). There are 15 residues in the CDR3. Trimming cost V 6 bases and J 6 bases, with 18 bases left between them. Germline-derived CDR1 and CDR2 are LNHDA and SQIVND (reference sequence).

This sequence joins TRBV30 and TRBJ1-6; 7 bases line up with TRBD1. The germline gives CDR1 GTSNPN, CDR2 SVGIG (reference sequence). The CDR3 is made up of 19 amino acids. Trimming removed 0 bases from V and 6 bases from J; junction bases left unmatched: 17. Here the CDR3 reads CAWSVRIWAGGRFNSPLHF. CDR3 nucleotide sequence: TGTGCCTGGAGTGTACGAATATGGGCAGGGGGTCGCTTTAATTCACCCCTCCACTTT.

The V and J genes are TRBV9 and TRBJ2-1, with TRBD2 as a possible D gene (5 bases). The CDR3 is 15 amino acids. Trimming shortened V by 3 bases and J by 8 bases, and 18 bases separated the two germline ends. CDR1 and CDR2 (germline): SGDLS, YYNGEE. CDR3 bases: TGTGCCAGCAGCGCCCAAGGGCTAGCCATCCATGAGCAGTTCTTC. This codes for CASSAQGLAIHEQFF.

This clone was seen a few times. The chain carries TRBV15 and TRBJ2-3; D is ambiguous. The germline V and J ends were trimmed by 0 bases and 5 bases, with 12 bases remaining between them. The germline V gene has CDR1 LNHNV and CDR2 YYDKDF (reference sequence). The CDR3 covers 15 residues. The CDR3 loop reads CATSRDPGLGDTQYF. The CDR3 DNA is TGTGCCACCAGCAGAGATCCAGGCCTGGGAGATACGCAGTATTTT.

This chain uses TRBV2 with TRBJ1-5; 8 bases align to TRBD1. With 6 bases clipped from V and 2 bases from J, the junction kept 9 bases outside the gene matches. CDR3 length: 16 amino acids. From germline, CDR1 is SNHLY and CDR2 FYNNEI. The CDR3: CASSSTGGLGNQPQHF. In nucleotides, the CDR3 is TGTGCCAGCAGCTCAACAGGGGGGTTGGGCAATCAGCCCCAGCATTTT.

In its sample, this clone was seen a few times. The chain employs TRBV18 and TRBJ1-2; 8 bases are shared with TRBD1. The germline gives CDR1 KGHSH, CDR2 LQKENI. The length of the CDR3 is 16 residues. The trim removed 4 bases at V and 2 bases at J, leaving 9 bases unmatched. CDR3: CASSLQTGEMNYGYTF. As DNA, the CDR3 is TGTGCCAGCTCACTCCAGACAGGGGAGATGAACTATGGCTACACCTTC. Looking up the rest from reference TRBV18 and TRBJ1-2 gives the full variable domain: NAGVMQNPRHLVRRRGQEARLRCSPMKGHSHVYWYRQLPEEGLKFMVYLQKENIIDESGMPKERFSAEFPKEGPSILRIQQVVRGDSAAYFCASSLQTGEMNYGYTFGSGTRLTVV.

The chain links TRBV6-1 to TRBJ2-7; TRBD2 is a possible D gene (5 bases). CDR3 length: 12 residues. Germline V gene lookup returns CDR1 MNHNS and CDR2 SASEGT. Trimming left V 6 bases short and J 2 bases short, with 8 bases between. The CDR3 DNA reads TGTGCCAGCAGCTACGGGACCTACGAGCAGTACGTC. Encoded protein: CASSYGTYEQYV.

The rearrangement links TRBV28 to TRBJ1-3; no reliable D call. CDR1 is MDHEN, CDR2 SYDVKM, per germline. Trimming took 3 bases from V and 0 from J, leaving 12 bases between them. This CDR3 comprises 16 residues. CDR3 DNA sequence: TGTGCCAGCAGTTTGGATTACTTCAGCTCTGGAAACACCATATATTTT. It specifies CASSLDYFSSGNTIYF.

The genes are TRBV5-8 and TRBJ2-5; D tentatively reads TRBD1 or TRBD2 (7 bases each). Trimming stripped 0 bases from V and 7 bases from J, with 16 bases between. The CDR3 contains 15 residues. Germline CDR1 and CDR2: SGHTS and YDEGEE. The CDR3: CASSLARGRGGTQYF. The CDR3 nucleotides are TGTGCCAGCAGCTTGGCTAGGGGGCGCGGGGGGACCCAGTACTTC.

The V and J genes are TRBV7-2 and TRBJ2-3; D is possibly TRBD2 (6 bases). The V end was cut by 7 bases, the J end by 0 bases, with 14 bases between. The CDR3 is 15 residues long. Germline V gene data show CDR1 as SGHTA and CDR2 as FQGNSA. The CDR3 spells CASTAQAGSTDTQYF. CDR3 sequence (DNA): TGTGCCAGCACCGCTCAGGCGGGGAGCACAGATACGCAGTATTTT.

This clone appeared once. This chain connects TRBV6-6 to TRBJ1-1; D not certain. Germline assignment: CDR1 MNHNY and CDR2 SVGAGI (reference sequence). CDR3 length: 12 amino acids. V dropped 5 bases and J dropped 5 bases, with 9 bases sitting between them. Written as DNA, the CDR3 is TGTGCCAGCAGTAAACCGGGGACTGAAGCTTTCTTT. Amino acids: CASSKPGTEAFF.

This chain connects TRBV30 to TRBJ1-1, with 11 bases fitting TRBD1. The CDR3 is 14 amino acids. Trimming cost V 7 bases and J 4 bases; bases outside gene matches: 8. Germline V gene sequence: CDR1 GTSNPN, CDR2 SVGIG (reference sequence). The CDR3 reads CASHRDRGATEAFF. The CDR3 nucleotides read TGTGCCTCACACCGGGACAGGGGGGCCACTGAAGCTTTCTTT. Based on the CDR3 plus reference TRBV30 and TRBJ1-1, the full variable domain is SQTIHQWPATLVQPVGSPLSLECTVEGTSNPNLYWYRQAAGRGLQLLFYSVGIGQISSEVPQNLSASRPQDRQFILSSKKLLLSDSGFYLCASHRDRGATEAFFGQGTRLTVV.

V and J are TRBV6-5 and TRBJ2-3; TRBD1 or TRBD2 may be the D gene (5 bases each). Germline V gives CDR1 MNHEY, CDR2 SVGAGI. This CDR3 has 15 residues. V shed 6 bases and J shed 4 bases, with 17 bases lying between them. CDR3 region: CASSATGTPADTQYF. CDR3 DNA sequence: TGTGCCAGCAGCGCTACGGGGACGCCGGCAGATACGCAGTATTTT.

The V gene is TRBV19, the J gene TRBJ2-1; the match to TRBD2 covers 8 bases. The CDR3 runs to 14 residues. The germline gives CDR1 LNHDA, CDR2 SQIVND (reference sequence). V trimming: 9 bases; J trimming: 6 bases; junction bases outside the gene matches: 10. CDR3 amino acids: CASKTQRGSNEQFF. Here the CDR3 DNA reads TGTGCCAGCAAGACTCAGCGGGGGAGCAATGAGCAGTTCTTC.

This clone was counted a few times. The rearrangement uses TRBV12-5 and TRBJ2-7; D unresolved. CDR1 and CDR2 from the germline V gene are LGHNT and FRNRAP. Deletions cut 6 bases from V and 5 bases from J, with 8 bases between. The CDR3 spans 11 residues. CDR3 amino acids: CASGKRDEQYF. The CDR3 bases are TGTGCTAGTGGCAAGCGCGACGAGCAGTACTTC.

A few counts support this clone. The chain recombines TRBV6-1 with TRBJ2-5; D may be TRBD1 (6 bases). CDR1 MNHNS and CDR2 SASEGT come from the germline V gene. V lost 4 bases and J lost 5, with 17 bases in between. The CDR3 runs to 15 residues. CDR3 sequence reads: CASSGSGAEWETQYF. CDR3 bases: TGTGCCAGCAGTGGCTCAGGGGCGGAGTGGGAGACCCAGTACTTC.

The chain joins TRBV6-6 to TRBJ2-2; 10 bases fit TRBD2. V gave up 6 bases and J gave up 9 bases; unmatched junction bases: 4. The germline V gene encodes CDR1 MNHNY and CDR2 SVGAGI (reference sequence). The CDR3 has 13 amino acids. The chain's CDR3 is CASSRTSGRELFF. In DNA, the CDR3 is TGTGCCAGCAGCCGAACTAGCGGGAGGGAGCTGTTTTTT.

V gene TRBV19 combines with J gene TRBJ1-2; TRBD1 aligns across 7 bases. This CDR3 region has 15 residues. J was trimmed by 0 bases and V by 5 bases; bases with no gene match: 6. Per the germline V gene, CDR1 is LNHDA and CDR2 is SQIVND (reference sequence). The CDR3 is CASSVRDRANYGYTF. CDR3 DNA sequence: TGTGCCAGTAGTGTCCGGGACAGAGCTAACTATGGCTACACCTTC.

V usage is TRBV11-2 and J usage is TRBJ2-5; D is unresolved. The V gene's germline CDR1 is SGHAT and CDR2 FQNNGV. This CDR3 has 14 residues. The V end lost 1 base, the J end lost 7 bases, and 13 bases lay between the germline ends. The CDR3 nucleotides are TGTGCCAGCAGCTTAGGTGGGCTGGACGGGACCCAGTACTTC. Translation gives CASSLGGLDGTQYF.